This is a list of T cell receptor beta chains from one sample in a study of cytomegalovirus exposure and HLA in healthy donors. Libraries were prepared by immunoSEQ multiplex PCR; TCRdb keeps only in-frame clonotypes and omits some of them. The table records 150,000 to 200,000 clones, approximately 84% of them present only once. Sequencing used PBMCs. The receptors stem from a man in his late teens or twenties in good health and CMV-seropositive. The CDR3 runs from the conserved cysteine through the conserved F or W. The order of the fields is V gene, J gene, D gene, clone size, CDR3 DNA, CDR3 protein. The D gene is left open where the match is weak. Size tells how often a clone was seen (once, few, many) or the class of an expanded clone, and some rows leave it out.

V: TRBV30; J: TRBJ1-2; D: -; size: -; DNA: TGTGCCTGGAGTAGGGAGGGTGGCTACACCTTC; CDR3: CAWSREGGYTF
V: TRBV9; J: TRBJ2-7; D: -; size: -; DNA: TGTGCCAGCAGCGTAGGAGGCTACGAGCAGTACTTC; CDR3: CASSVGGYEQYF
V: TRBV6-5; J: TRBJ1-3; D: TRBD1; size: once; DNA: TGTGCCAGCAGTTACGGCGGGACAGCCTCTGGAAACACCATATATTTT; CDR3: CASSYGGTASGNTIYF
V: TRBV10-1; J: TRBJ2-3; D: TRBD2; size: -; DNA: TGCGCCAGCAGTGGGACCGGGACTAGGGGGTCGTATACGCAGTATTTT; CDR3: CASSGTGTRGSYTQYF
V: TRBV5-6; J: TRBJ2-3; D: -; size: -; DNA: TGTGCCAGCACCCGTACTAGCACAGATACGCAGTATTTT; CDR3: CASTRTSTDTQYF
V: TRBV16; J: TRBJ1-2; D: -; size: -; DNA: TGTGCCAGCAGCCTCTCCGTAAACTATGGCTACACCTTC; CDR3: CASSLSVNYGYTF
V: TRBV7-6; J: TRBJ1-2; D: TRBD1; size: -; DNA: TGTGCCAGCAGCCCGGAAGGGACAGGTCCTCCTATATTGACCTTC; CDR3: CASSPEGTGPPILTF
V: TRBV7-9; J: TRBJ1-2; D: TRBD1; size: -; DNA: TGTGCCAGCAGCTTCGGCCTACCGGGACAGGGTTATGGCTACACCTTC; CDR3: CASSFGLPGQGYGYTF
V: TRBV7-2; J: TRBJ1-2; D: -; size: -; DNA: TGTGCCAGCAGCCCGGGGGTGGGAGGTTTTGGCTACACCTTC; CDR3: CASSPGVGGFGYTF
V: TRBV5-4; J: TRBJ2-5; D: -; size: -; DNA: TGTGCCAGCAGTATTCAGAGAGGTGCGACAGGAGAGACCCAGTACTTC; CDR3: CASSIQRGATGETQYF
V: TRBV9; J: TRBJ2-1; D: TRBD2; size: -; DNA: TGTGCCAGCAGCTTGACTAGCGGATACAATGAGCAGTTCTTC; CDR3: CASSLTSGYNEQFF
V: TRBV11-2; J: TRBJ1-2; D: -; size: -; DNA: TGTGCCAGCAGCCTGGGCTTGCGGGGGTTGGACTATGGCTACACCTTC; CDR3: CASSLGLRGLDYGYTF
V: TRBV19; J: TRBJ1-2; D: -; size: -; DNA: TGTGCCAGTAGTATCAGTGGCGGCGGCTACACCTTC; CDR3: CASSISGGGYTF
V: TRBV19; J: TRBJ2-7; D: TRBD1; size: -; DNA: TGTGCCAGTAGTCCCGGGACAGGGTTCTACGAGCAGTACTTC; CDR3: CASSPGTGFYEQYF
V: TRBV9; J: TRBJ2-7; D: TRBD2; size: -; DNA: TGTGCCAGCAGTGGGACTAGTCTGGGCGAGCAGTACTTC; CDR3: CASSGTSLGEQYF
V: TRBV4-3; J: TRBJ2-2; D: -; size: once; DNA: TGCGCCAGCAGCCAATCATCGATGAGGACCGGGGAGCTGTTTTTT; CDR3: CASSQSSMRTGELFF
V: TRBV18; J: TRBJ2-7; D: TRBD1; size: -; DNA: TGTGCCAGCTCCCAACCCCGGACAGGGCAAGCCTACGAGCAGTACTTC; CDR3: CASSQPRTGQAYEQYF
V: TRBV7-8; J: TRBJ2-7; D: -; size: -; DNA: TGTGCCAGCAGCCTTCGCCACGGCTCCTACGAGCAGTACTTC; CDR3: CASSLRHGSYEQYF
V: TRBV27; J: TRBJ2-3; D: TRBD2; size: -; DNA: TGTGCCAGCATCTCTCCGGGACTAGGATCAGATACGCAGTATTTT; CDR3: CASISPGLGSDTQYF
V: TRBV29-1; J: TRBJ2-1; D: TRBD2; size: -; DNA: TGCAGCGTTGACGGGACTAGAATTGAGCAGTTCTTC; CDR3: CSVDGTRIEQFF
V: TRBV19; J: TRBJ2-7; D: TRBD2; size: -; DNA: TGTGCCAGTAGTCCCCTAGCGGGAGCGGGATACGAGCAGTACTTC; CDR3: CASSPLAGAGYEQYF
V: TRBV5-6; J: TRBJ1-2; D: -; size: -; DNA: TGTGCCAGCAGCCCTGATTTAGGGCAGGGATTAAACTATGGCTACACCTTC; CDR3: CASSPDLGQGLNYGYTF
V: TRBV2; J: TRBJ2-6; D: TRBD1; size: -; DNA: TGTGCCAGCAGACTAGGGGGCGACTCTGGGGCCAACGTCCTGACTTTC; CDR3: CASRLGGDSGANVLTF
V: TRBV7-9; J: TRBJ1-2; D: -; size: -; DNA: TGTGCCAGCAGCTTAGGACAGGAGAGGGCAACCGATGGCTACACCTTC; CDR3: CASSLGQERATDGYTF
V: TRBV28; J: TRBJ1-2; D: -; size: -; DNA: TGTGCCAGCAGTTTCGTGGCCTATGGCTACACCTTC; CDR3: CASSFVAYGYTF
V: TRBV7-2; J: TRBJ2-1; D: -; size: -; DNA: TGTGCCAGCAGCTTACAAGCGGCCCAAGTCAATGAGCAGTTCTTC; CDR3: CASSLQAAQVNEQFF
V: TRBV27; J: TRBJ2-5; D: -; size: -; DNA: TGTGCCAGCAGTTCACTATACCAAGAGACCCAGTACTTC; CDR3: CASSSLYQETQYF
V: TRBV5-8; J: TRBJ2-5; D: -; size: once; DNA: TGTGCCAGCAGCCCGGGGGTGACGGACCAAGAGACCCAGTACTTC; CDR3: CASSPGVTDQETQYF
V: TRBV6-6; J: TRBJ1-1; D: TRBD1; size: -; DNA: TGTGCCAGCAGTTCTGGACAGGGGCGGGTGAACACTGAAGCTTTCTTT; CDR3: CASSSGQGRVNTEAFF
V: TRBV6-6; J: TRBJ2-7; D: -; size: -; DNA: TGTGCCAGCAGCCCCACTAGGGGAGGCTACGAGCAGTACTTC; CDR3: CASSPTRGGYEQYF
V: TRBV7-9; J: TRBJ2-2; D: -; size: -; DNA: TGCGCCAGCAGCCAAGAGTGGGATTCAGGGGCCTGGGAGCTGTTTTTT; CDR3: CASSQEWDSGAWELFF
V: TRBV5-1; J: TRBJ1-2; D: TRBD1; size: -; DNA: TGCGCCAGCAGCGAATCGGACAGGGGATCTTCTGGCTACACCTTC; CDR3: CASSESDRGSSGYTF
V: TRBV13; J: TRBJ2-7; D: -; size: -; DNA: TGTGCCAGCAGCCCCACCCCCCTGCGTCAATATGACGAGCAGTACTTC; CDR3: CASSPTPLRQYDEQYF
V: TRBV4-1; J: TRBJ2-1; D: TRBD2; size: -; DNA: TGCGCCAGCAGCCTCCAGACTAGCGCAAGCTCCTACAATGAGCAGTTCTTC; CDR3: CASSLQTSASSYNEQFF
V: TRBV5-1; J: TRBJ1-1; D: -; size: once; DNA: TGCGCCAGCAGCTTGGGAACAGGTGAGATGAACACTGAAGCTTTCTTT; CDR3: CASSLGTGEMNTEAFF
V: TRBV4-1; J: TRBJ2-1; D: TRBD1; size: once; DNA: TGCGCCAGCAGCACCCATTCGGGACAGATAAATTACAATGAGCAGTTCTTC; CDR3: CASSTHSGQINYNEQFF
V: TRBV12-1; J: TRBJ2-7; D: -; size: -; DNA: TGTGCCAGCACCCCAGACAGCCGCGATACCTACGAGCAGTACTTC; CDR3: CASTPDSRDTYEQYF
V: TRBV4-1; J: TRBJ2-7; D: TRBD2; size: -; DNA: TGCGCCAGCAGCCAAGTCGCGGCAGGGAGGGGAGAGCAGTACTTC; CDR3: CASSQVAAGRGEQYF
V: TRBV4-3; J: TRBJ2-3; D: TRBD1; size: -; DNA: TGCGCCAGCAGCCAAGATCGAGGGGGCGCAGATACGCAGTATTTT; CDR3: CASSQDRGGADTQYF
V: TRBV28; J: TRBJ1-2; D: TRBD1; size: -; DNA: TGTGCCAGCAGCCCCGCGGGACAGTTATACCATGGCTACACCTTC; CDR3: CASSPAGQLYHGYTF
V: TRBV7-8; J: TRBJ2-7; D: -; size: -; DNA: TGTGCCAGCAGCTTGTCGAGCGGAGCCTACGAGCAGTACTTC; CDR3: CASSLSSGAYEQYF
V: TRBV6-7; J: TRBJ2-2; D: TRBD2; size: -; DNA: TGTGCCAGCAGTTACTCTGCAGGGCCCCGGACTAGCGGGAGGGATAACACCGGGGAGCTGTTTTTT; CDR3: CASSYSAGPRTSGRDNTGELFF
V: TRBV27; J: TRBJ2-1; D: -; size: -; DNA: TGTGCCAGCAGTTTTGCGGGACAGTCATATTCCTACAATGAGCAGTTCTTC; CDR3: CASSFAGQSYSYNEQFF
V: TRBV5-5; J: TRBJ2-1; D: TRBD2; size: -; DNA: TGTGCCAGCAGCTTCTTATCGGGAGGGCCTAATGAGCAGTTCTTC; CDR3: CASSFLSGGPNEQFF
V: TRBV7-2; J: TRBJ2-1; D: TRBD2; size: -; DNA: TGTGCCAGCAGCCCAGAGGGGCGGGAGGGGATGAGGAATGAGCAGTTCTTC; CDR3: CASSPEGREGMRNEQFF